A single sample is the source of the 20 T cell receptor beta chains below, sequenced in a study of blood T cell repertoires in COVID-19. Profiled with immunoSEQ multiplex PCR; TCRdb holds only in-frame clones, not every one. The table lists 150,000 to 250,000 clones, just under 85% of them singletons, with 6.5% to 8.5% in the top ten. The sample consisted of peripheral blood. These receptors were collected from a human donor with acute or convalescent COVID-19. The donor label of this sample is uncertain.

This sequence joins TRBV19 and TRBJ1-5, with TRBD1 matching over 7 bases. Germline V gives CDR1 LNHDA, CDR2 SQIVND (reference sequence). CDR3 length: 18 amino acids. With 6 bases clipped from V and 3 bases from J, the junction kept 17 bases outside the gene matches. CDR3 DNA sequence: TGTGCCAGTAGCCTTGGACAGGCTGGGGTGGGAACCAATCAGCCCCAGCATTTT. It is translated as CASSLGQAGVGTNQPQHF.

V usage is TRBV5-1 and J usage is TRBJ2-3; D is undetermined. Trimming shortened V by 4 bases and J by 1 base, and 7 bases separated the two germline ends. The CDR3 length is 13 residues. Germline V gene lookup returns CDR1 SGHRS and CDR2 YFSETQ. This chain's CDR3 is CASSPQGTDTQYF. CDR3 sequence (DNA): TGCGCCAGCAGCCCTCAGGGCACAGATACGCAGTATTTT. Variable domain in full (rest from reference TRBV5-1 and TRBJ2-3): KAGVTQTPRYLIKTRGQQVTLSCSPISGHRSVSWYQQTPGQGLQFLFEYFSETQRNKGNFPGRFSGRQFSNSRSEMNVSTLELGDSALYLCASSPQGTDTQYFGPGTRLTVL.

The chain joins TRBV5-1 to TRBJ1-4, with 8 bases matching TRBD1. CDR1 is SGHRS, CDR2 YFSETQ, per germline. With V trimmed by 4 bases and J by 7 bases, 9 bases remained unmatched. This CDR3 region has 15 residues. In DNA, the CDR3 is TGCGCCAGCAGCGAGACAGGGGAGAGGCGTGAAAAACTGTTTTTT. Amino acid sequence: CASSETGERREKLFF.

The chain combines TRBV2 with TRBJ1-5; no definite D call. The V end was cut by 6 bases, the J end by 3 bases, with 12 bases between. Germline CDR1 reads SNHLY; CDR2 reads FYNNEI. This CDR3 spans 14 amino acids. The DNA for the CDR3 is TGTGCCAGCAGCGGGGAGGTTTTCAATCAGCCCCAGCATTTT. This encodes CASSGEVFNQPQHF.

This clone occurred a few times. The rearrangement uses TRBV4-1 and TRBJ2-6; 11 nucleotides agree with TRBD2. The J segment lost 3 bases and the V segment lost 3 bases, leaving 4 bases of the junction unmatched. The CDR3 consists of 17 residues. The V gene's germline CDR1 is MGHRA and CDR2 YSYEKL. In DNA form, the CDR3 reads TGCGCCAGCAGCCAGCTAGCGGGAGGCAATGGGGCCAACGTCCTGACTTTC. Its translation is CASSQLAGGNGANVLTF.

This chain links TRBV11-2 with TRBJ2-2, with D perhaps TRBD2 (5 bases). The V end lost 0 bases, the J end lost 4 bases, and 12 bases lay between the germline ends. Germline V lookup: CDR1 SGHAT, CDR2 FQNNGV. The CDR3 has 16 residues. The CDR3 here is CASSLDGFSVTGELFF. CDR3 bases: TGTGCCAGCAGCTTAGACGGTTTTAGCGTCACCGGGGAGCTGTTTTTT.

This clone was counted between two and nine times. Other DNA sequences within the sample encode an identical CDR3. The chain carries TRBV14 and TRBJ2-2, with a tentative D call TRBD2 (6 bases). Germline V CDR1 and CDR2: SGHDN, FVKESK. The CDR3 is 16 amino acids. V lost 2 bases and J lost 0, with 10 bases in between. The CDR3 spells CASSQRSGANTGELFF. CDR3 bases: TGTGCCAGCAGCCAACGTAGCGGAGCGAACACCGGGGAGCTGTTTTTT.

This clone was seen a single time. V usage is TRBV28 and J usage is TRBJ1-4; no definite D call. The CDR3 consists of 12 residues. Germline loops: CDR1 MDHEN, CDR2 SYDVKM. V lost 10 bases, J lost 6 bases, and 12 bases lay in between. The CDR3 loop reads CATTERDEKLFF. The CDR3, as DNA: TGTGCCACTACGGAGAGAGATGAAAAACTGTTTTTT.

DNA for the CDR3: TGTGCAAGTCGCTTAGATCACGGGAGGACAGATACGCAGTATTTT. It specifies CASRLDHGRTDTQYF. The J gene is TRBJ2-3, the V gene TRBV12-2; whether TRBD2, the table's D call, matches the DNA was not checked. TRBV12-2 is described as a pseudogene. CDR3 length equals 15 residues.

The chain joins TRBV4-3 to TRBJ2-3; perhaps TRBD2 as D (5 bases). The CDR3 has 14 residues. Trimming stripped 0 bases from V and 4 bases from J, with 8 bases between. Germline CDR1 LGHNA, CDR2 YSLEER. The CDR3 nucleotides read TGCGCCAGCAGCCAAGATAGGAGGCCAGATACGCAGTATTTT. This encodes CASSQDRRPDTQYF.

The rearrangement links TRBV2 to TRBJ1-1; 9 nucleotides match TRBD1. CDR3 length: 14 amino acids. The J segment lost 4 bases and the V segment lost 5 bases, leaving 5 bases of the junction unmatched. CDR1 is SNHLY, CDR2 FYNNEI, per germline. The CDR3 loop reads CASSIGQGTTEAFF. CDR3 bases: TGTGCCAGCAGTATCGGACAGGGGACCACTGAAGCTTTCTTT.

The chain combines TRBV6-5 with TRBJ2-1; 8 bases align to TRBD2. The CDR3 sequence is 15 residues long. Germline V gives CDR1 MNHEY, CDR2 SVGAGI. Unmatched junction bases numbered 14, after V lost 8 bases and J lost 8 bases. The CDR3, as DNA: TGTGCCAGCCGATCCCCCGGGACTAGAAGGGATGAGCAGTTCTTC. Translated, it gives CASRSPGTRRDEQFF.

The chain joins TRBV3-1 (or the pseudogene TRBV3-2) to TRBJ2-1; the D gene is possibly TRBD1 (7 bases). V lost 4 bases and J 5 bases, leaving 12 bases between the germline ends. CDR1 is LGHDT, CDR2 YNNKEL, per germline (reference sequence). This CDR3 is built from 14 residues. The CDR3 is CASSLSGGNNEQFF. The CDR3 DNA reads as TGTGCCAGCAGCCTGTCAGGGGGGAACAATGAGCAGTTCTTC.

This CDR3 is CASSVPRGPSTEAFF. The CDR3 DNA follows: TGTGCCAGCAGTGTCCCCAGGGGGCCCAGCACTGAAGCTTTCTTT. The genes are TRBV28 and TRBJ1-1, with TRBD1 matching 8 bases. Per the germline V gene, CDR1 is MDHEN and CDR2 is SYDVKM. J was trimmed by 4 bases and V by 5 bases; bases with no gene match: 9. The CDR3 has 15 amino acids.

The gene calls are TRBV7-9 and TRBJ1-5, with 7 nucleotides matching TRBD1. Germline V CDR1 and CDR2: SEHNR, FQNEAQ (reference sequence). This CDR3 has 15 residues. The V and J ends lost 4 bases and 3 bases, in that order; junction bases with no gene match: 6. The CDR3 spells CASSSWTGYNQPQHF. CDR3 sequence (DNA): TGTGCCAGCAGCTCCTGGACAGGTTACAATCAGCCCCAGCATTTT.

This clone turned up a few times. Written as DNA, the CDR3 is TGTGCCAGCAGCTTAAATCGAGGGGGACGGAACGAGCAGTACTTC. It specifies CASSLNRGGRNEQYF. The V call is TRBV7-6, the J call TRBJ2-7, with a tentative D call TRBD1 (6 bases). The CDR3 is 15 amino acids. CDR1 SGHVS and CDR2 FNYEAQ come from the germline V gene. Trimming took off 2 bases at V and 5 bases at J, with 16 bases between the two ends.

The J gene is TRBJ1-5, the V gene TRBV6-2 or TRBV6-3; TRBD1 aligns across 7 bases. The trim removed 3 bases at V and 2 bases at J, leaving 10 bases unmatched. CDR1 and CDR2 (germline): MNHEY, SVGEGT. The CDR3 is made up of 17 amino acids. The CDR3, as DNA: TGTGCCAGCAGTTATTCTCGGGACAGAGAGCGCAATCAGCCCCAGCATTTT. Protein sequence: CASSYSRDRERNQPQHF.

This clone was seen only once. This CDR3 reads CASSPLEAKNIQYF. In DNA form, the CDR3 reads TGTGCCAGCAGCCCCCTAGAAGCCAAAAACATTCAGTACTTC. The genes are TRBV14 and TRBJ2-4, with D hard to call. V shed 4 bases and J shed 0 bases, with 7 bases lying between them. CDR1 and CDR2 from the germline V gene are SGHDN and FVKESK. There are 14 residues in the CDR3.

The chain couples TRBV5-4 to TRBJ2-5; 8 bases map to TRBD1. J was trimmed by 1 base and V by 0 bases; bases with no gene match: 5. CDR1 SGHNT and CDR2 YYREEE come from the germline V gene (reference sequence). CDR3 length: 16 amino acids. The CDR3 DNA sequence: TGTGCCAGCAGCTTGGGTGGACAGGGCTTCCAAGAGACCCAGTACTTC. Translating it yields CASSLGGQGFQETQYF.

This clone showed up many times. The chain uses TRBV6-5 and TRBJ1-2; D perhaps matches TRBD1 (5 bases). Trimming pared 2 bases from V and 6 bases from J, leaving 13 bases between. The CDR3 covers 14 residues. The V gene's germline CDR1 is MNHEY and CDR2 SVGAGI. The CDR3 here is CASSYGGLGHGYTF. The CDR3 DNA follows: TGTGCCAGCAGTTACGGGGGACTAGGACATGGCTACACCTTC.